This TCR beta chain was recovered during a study of Graves' ophthalmopathy and Graves' hyperthyroidism. General study results and limits: Appearing in blood as well were most expanded thyroid clonotypes above 0.001 frequency.

As to this clonotype: Its specificity is unknown.

The TCR beta CDR3 regions underwent amplification from RNA transcripts. HTBI primers served in a first-round RT-PCR, which a second-round multiplex PCR followed. In TCRdb, the multiplex PCR reads were re-called with MiXCR into one record per CDR3 protein. The repertoire holds 200,000 to 250,000 distinct CDR3 sequences, with about 47% as singletons. V lost 3 bases, J lost 1 base, and 9 bases lay in between. The CDR3 sequence is 13 residues long. Germline loops: CDR1 DFQATT, CDR2 SNEGSKA (reference sequence). This sequence was found in an adult man with Graves' ophthalmopathy. This chain connects TRBV20-1 to TRBJ2-5; D is perhaps TRBD2 (6 bases). Sequences were obtained from peripheral blood. The chain's CDR3 is CSARTSPQETQYF. CDR3 in DNA: TGCAGTGCTAGGACTAGTCCCCAAGAGACCCAGTACTTC.